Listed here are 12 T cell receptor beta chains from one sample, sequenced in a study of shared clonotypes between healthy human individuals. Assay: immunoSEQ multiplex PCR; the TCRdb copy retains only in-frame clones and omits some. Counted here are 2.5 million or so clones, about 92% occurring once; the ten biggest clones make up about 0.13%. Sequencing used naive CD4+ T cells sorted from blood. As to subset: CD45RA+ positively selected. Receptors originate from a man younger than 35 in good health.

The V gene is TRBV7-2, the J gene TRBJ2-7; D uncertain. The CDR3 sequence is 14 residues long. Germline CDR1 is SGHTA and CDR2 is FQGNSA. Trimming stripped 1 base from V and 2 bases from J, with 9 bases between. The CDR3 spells CASSLGQEPYEQYF. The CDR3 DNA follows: TGTGCCAGCAGCTTAGGGCAGGAACCCTACGAGCAGTACTTC.

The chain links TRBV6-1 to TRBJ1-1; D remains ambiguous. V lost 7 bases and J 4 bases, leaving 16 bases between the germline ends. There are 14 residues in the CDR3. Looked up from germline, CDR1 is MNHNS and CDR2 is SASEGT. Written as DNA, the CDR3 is TGTGCCAGCATTTCTCTCGGATGGGGCACTGAAGCTTTCTTT. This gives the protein CASISLGWGTEAFF.

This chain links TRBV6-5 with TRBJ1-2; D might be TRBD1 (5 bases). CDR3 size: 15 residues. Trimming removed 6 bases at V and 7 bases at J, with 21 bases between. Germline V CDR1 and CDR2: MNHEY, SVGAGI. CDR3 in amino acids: CASRRGTGAASGYTF. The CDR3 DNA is TGTGCCAGCAGGCGCGGAACAGGAGCCGCTAGTGGCTACACCTTC.

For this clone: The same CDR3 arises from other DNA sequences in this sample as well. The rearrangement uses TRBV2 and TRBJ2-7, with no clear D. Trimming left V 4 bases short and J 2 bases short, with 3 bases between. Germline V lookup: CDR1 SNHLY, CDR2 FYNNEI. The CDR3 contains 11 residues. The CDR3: CASSVTYEQYF. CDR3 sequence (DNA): TGTGCCAGCAGTGTCACCTACGAGCAGTACTTC.

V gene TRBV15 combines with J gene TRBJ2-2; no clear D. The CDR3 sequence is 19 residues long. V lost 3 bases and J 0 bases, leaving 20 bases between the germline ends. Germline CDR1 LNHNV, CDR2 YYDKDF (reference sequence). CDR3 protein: CATSSGSPQYLANTGELFF. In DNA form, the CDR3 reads TGTGCCACCAGCAGTGGATCCCCCCAGTACCTCGCGAACACCGGGGAGCTGTTTTTT.

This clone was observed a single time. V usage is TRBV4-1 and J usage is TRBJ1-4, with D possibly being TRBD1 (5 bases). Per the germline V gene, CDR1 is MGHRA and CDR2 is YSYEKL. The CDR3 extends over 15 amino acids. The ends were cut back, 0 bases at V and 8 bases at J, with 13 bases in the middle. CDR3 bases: TGCGCCAGCAGCCAAGACCCAGGGCGGGGAGAAAAACTGTTTTTT. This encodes CASSQDPGRGEKLFF.

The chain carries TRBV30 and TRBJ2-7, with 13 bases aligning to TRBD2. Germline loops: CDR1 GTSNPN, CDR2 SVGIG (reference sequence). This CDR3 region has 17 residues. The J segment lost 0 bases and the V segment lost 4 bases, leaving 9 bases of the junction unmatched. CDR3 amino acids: CAWTTRGLAGVSYEQYF. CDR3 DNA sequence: TGTGCCTGGACTACACGAGGACTAGCGGGGGTCTCCTACGAGCAGTACTTC.

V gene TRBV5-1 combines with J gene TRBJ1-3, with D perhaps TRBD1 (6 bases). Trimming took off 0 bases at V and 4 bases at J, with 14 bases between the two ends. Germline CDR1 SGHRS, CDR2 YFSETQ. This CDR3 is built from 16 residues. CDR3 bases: TGCGCCAGCAGCTTGGTGGGGGGCGCATACGGAAACACCATATATTTT. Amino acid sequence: CASSLVGGAYGNTIYF.

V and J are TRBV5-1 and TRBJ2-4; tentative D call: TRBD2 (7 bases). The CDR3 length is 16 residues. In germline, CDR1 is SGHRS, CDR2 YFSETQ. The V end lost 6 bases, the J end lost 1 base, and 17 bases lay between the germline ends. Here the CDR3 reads CASKTGGPLAKNIQYF. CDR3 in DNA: TGCGCCAGCAAGACCGGGGGGCCCCTCGCCAAAAACATTCAGTACTTC.

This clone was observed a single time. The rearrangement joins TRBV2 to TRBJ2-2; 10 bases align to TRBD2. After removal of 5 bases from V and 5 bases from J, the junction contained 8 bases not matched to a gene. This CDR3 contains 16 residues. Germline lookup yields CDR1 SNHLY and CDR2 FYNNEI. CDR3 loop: CASSYLAGVGTGELFF. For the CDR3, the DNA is TGTGCCAGCAGTTACCTAGCGGGAGTTGGGACCGGGGAGCTGTTTTTT.

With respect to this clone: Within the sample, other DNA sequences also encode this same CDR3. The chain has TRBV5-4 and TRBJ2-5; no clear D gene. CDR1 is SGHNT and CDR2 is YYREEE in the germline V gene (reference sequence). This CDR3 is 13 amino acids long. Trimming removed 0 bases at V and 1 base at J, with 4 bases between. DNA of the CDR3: TGTGCCAGCAGCTTGGGCAGCCAAGAGACCCAGTACTTC. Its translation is CASSLGSQETQYF.

The CDR3 sequence: CASSLGLAEGNEQFF. The CDR3 nucleotides read TGTGCCAGCAGCCTGGGACTAGCGGAGGGGAATGAGCAGTTCTTC. The V gene is TRBV5-8, the J gene TRBJ2-1; 11 bases fit TRBD2. The CDR3 is 15 amino acids. V lost 4 bases to trimming and J lost 7 bases; unmatched junction nucleotides: 7. Germline V gene sequence: CDR1 SGHTS, CDR2 YDEGEE.